This TCR beta chain was sequenced during a study of CD8 T cells in Susac syndrome. General study results and limits: The total CD8+ repertoires yielded 15 to 20 Susac-specific public clones and the CD8+ TEMRA repertoires yielded about five.

Recently defined diagnostic criteria classed the Susac syndrome patients as definite or probable. FACS enriched CD8+ TEMRA cells, while bulk CD8+ and CD4+ were negatively isolated. A remark on this clonotype: The antigen is not known.

This CDR3 is built from 12 residues. V was cut by 3 bases and J by 10 bases, with 9 bases left in between. After extraction with the RNeasy kit, about 0.45 to 1 ug of the RNA was reverse transcribed using random hexamers. Multiplex immunoSEQ PCR targeted 54 Vbeta and 13 Jbeta TCR beta segments. TCRdb itself ran the immunoSEQ multiplex PCR reads through MiXCR, one entry per CDR3 protein. The sample has under 95,000 distinct CDR3 sequences, 95% seen once; the top ten hold roughly 0.44%. This receptor was identified in a human donor with Susac syndrome. This chain connects TRBV12-3 or TRBV12-4 to TRBJ2-2; D ambiguous. The sample was CD8+ T cells from PBMCs. As DNA, the CDR3 is TGTGCCAGCAGTTTTACCCTCCCGGAGCTGTTTTTT. Its protein is CASSFTLPELFF.